This entry features one TCR beta chain sequence. Its antigen is unknown. The sample comes from a study of shared clonotypes between healthy human individuals. Study-wide results and caveats: The sharing of 5% to 5.5% of naive CD4 clonotypes was seen across a few donors. Read depth was anticipated to influence clonotype sharing among donors.

Genomic DNA from each subset was divided evenly over several immunoSEQ plates. TCRdb's table, derived via immunoSEQ multiplex PCR, lists solely in-frame clones and lacks some. The sample yields millions of clones, more than 85% seen once. CD45RO-negative cells were positively selected for CCR7, leaving out terminally differentiated effector memory CD45RA+ cells. Germline assignment: CDR1 SGHTA and CDR2 FQGNSA. The V and J ends lost 1 base and 4 bases respectively, with 16 bases between them. The length of the CDR3 is 16 residues. The specimen sequenced was naive CD8+ T cells from PBMCs. The chain employs TRBV7-2 and TRBJ1-2; D ambiguous. The sequence derives from a man aged 18 to 30 in good health. Some clones in this sample may be carry-over from other donors' samples. This CDR3 is CASSLESGGFSYGYTF. The CDR3 DNA reads as TGTGCCAGCAGCTTAGAATCCGGTGGTTTTTCCTATGGCTACACCTTC.